The T cell receptor beta chain under discussion was sequenced for a study of cytomegalovirus exposure and HLA in healthy donors. Findings and limits, study-wide: The study assumed roughly uniform donor sequencing depth for presence/absence analyses. In most subjects, TCR beta sequences reportedly gave accurate predictions of HLA-A and HLA-B alleles. Rare TCR sequences predominated, though certain public TCRs were found in many donors. CMV serostatus was the sole immune exposure information available.

It was with 60 Vbeta and 13 Jbeta primers that the PCR ran. Clones were read by immunoSEQ multiplex PCR, and TCRdb kept only the in-frame ones, dropping some. The data show about 70,000 clones, 74% seen once. On this clone itself: What it binds is not known.

The CDR3 consists of 14 residues. The V gene lost 0 bases and the J gene lost 0 bases, with 7 bases spanning the gap. In germline, CDR1 is SGHRS, CDR2 YFSETQ. The source material was PBMCs. This TCR was recovered from a human donor in good health. The chain carries TRBV5-1 and TRBJ2-7; D uncertain. In DNA, the CDR3 is TGCGCCAGCAGCTTGGGCCTGAGCTCCTACGAGCAGTACTTC. Translating gives CASSLGLSSYEQYF.